Below, 21 T cell receptor beta chains from the same sample are listed, as sequenced in a study of cytomegalovirus exposure and HLA in healthy donors. The primer mix had 60 Vbeta and 13 Jbeta primers. Profiling relied on immunoSEQ multiplex PCR, and the TCRdb table lists in-frame clones only, not all of them. Of about 230,000 clones listed, approximately 85% were seen once; the top ten hold around 0.23%. The sequencing input was PBMCs. The source of these receptors is a girl between 2 and 10 years old in good health and CMV-seronegative.

The gene calls are TRBV27 and TRBJ2-7; 7 positions agree with TRBD1. V lost 5 bases and J lost 0; bases outside the gene matches: 7. The germline V gene has CDR1 MNHEY and CDR2 SMNVEV (reference sequence). The CDR3 has 15 amino acids. The CDR3 is CASSPSGTASYEQYF. CDR3 nucleotides: TGTGCCAGCAGTCCATCCGGGACAGCCTCCTACGAGCAGTACTTC.

This rearrangement joins TRBV19 to TRBJ2-4, with 7 nucleotides matching TRBD1. The CDR3 runs 18 residues. CDR1 and CDR2 from the germline V gene are LNHDA and SQIVND (reference sequence). Losses at the gene ends were 7 bases for V and 0 bases for J; bases not matched to a gene: 15. DNA for the CDR3: TGTGCCAGTACCTTCGGGGACAGTATACACTTAGCCAAAAACATTCAGTACTTC. Amino acid sequence: CASTFGDSIHLAKNIQYF.

V gene TRBV6-1 combines with J gene TRBJ2-7, with 7 bases aligning to TRBD2. Looked up from germline, CDR1 is MNHNS and CDR2 is SASEGT. Germline trimming cut 0 bases from V and 7 bases from J; bases unmatched to any gene: 3. The length of the CDR3 is 13 residues. CDR3 bases: TGTGCCAGCAGTGAAGCGCGGGGGAGGGAGCAGTACTTC. Translation gives CASSEARGREQYF.

The V and J genes are TRBV7-3 and TRBJ1-1; 7 nucleotides agree with TRBD1. This CDR3 is 13 amino acids long. Germline V gives CDR1 SGHTA, CDR2 FQGTGA. J was trimmed by 1 base and V by 6 bases; bases with no gene match: 2. The DNA of the CDR3 is TGTGCCAGCAGTCGACAGGGGAACACTGAAGCTTTCTTT. Translation: CASSRQGNTEAFF.

The CDR3 nucleotides read TGTGCCAGCAGCCAGCCGGGACTTAGCACAGATACGCAGTATTTT. As protein: CASSQPGLSTDTQYF. V gene TRBV4-2 combines with J gene TRBJ2-3, with D tentatively TRBD2 (6 bases). This CDR3 has 15 amino acids. Trimming shortened V by 3 bases and J by 0 bases, and 10 bases separated the two germline ends. Germline V gene sequence: CDR1 LGHNA, CDR2 YNFKEQ.

The rearrangement links TRBV9 to TRBJ1-5, with 9 bases fitting TRBD1. J gave up 4 bases and V 2 bases, and 4 bases lay outside the gene matches. CDR3 length: 15 residues. Germline values: CDR1 SGDLS, CDR2 YYNGEE. The CDR3 spells CASSVGQGKNQPQHF. CDR3 sequence (DNA): TGTGCCAGCAGCGTCGGACAGGGGAAAAATCAGCCCCAGCATTTT.

This clone was seen a single time. V gene TRBV28 combines with J gene TRBJ2-4; TRBD2 aligns across 12 bases. After removal of 6 bases from V and 5 bases from J, the junction contained 11 bases not matched to a gene. Germline V gives CDR1 MDHEN, CDR2 SYDVKM. This CDR3 has 17 amino acids. This chain's CDR3 is CASSPVASGRAQNIQYF. The CDR3 DNA is TGTGCCAGCAGCCCGGTGGCTAGCGGGAGGGCCCAAAACATTCAGTACTTC.

The chain is built from TRBV7-6 and TRBJ1-2; unclear D gene. This CDR3 is built from 15 residues. CDR1 and CDR2 from the germline V gene are SGHVS and FNYEAQ. The ends were cut back, 5 bases at V and 6 bases at J, with 19 bases in the middle. DNA of the CDR3: TGTGCCAGCAGCCCCGAAGCTGGCTGGGGAGATGGCTACACCTTC. Translated, it gives CASSPEAGWGDGYTF.

V usage is TRBV5-1 and J usage is TRBJ1-2; D might be TRBD1 (5 bases). CDR1 and CDR2 (germline): SGHRS, YFSETQ. Trimming removed 1 base from V and 3 bases from J, with 13 bases in between. The CDR3 has 15 amino acids. The CDR3 DNA reads TGCGCCAGCAGCTTGCTCCCAGGGAAGGACTATGGCTACACCTTC. Translated: CASSLLPGKDYGYTF.

This clone appeared once. V and J are TRBV5-1 and TRBJ1-4, with D perhaps TRBD1 (5 bases). Trimming removed 4 bases at V and 3 bases at J, with 7 bases between. Germline V gene data show CDR1 as SGHRS and CDR2 as YFSETQ. CDR3 length: 13 residues. CDR3 residues: CASSDRPNEKLFF. The CDR3 DNA sequence: TGCGCCAGCAGCGACAGACCTAATGAAAAACTGTTTTTT.

J is TRBJ2-7 and V is TRBV30; possibly TRBD2 for D (6 bases). The length of the CDR3 is 12 residues. Germline loops: CDR1 GTSNPN, CDR2 SVGIG (reference sequence). Trimming took off 0 bases at V and 7 bases at J, with 10 bases between the two ends. CDR3 nucleotide sequence: TGTGCCTGGAGTGTAAGCGGGCGGGAGCAGTACTTC. Protein product: CAWSVSGREQYF.

V and J are TRBV5-1 and TRBJ1-3; unclear D gene. V lost 1 base to trimming and J lost 2 bases, with 13 bases between them. The CDR3 is 16 residues long. Germline V CDR1 and CDR2: SGHRS, YFSETQ. The CDR3: CASSLSFGETGNTIYF. CDR3 nucleotide sequence: TGCGCCAGCAGCTTGAGTTTCGGGGAGACTGGAAACACCATATATTTT.

This chain connects TRBV21-1 to TRBJ1-5; the D call in the table, TRBD1, was not verified against the DNA. TRBV21-1 is a pseudogene segment. The CDR3 spans 17 residues. CDR3 in amino acids: CASSKRDREYSNQPQHF. CDR3 sequence (DNA): TGTGCCAGCAGCAAGAGGGACAGGGAATATAGCAATCAGCCCCAGCATTTT.

The chain combines TRBV5-1 with TRBJ1-5, with 8 bases matching TRBD1. Trimming removed 1 base from V and 6 bases from J; junction bases left unmatched: 3. CDR3 length equals 14 residues. Germline V gene data show CDR1 as SGHRS and CDR2 as YFSETQ. The CDR3 nucleotides are TGCGCCAGCAGCTTGACAGGGGGGGGTCAGCCCCAGCATTTT. Protein sequence: CASSLTGGGQPQHF. The entire variable domain, with the rest obtained from reference TRBV5-1 and TRBJ1-5, is as follows: KAGVTQTPRYLIKTRGQQVTLSCSPISGHRSVSWYQQTPGQGLQFLFEYFSETQRNKGNFPGRFSGRQFSNSRSEMNVSTLELGDSALYLCASSLTGGGQPQHFGDGTRLSIL.

The chain uses TRBV11-2 and TRBJ2-2; perhaps TRBD1 as D (6 bases). CDR1 and CDR2 from the germline V gene are SGHAT and FQNNGV. Between the trimmed V and J ends, which lost 3 bases and 4 bases, there was a span of 18 bases. The CDR3 runs to 17 residues. The DNA for the CDR3 is TGTGCCAGCAGCTTGAATCGAGGCAGGGGTGGCACCGGGGAGCTGTTTTTT. This translates into CASSLNRGRGGTGELFF.

The chain uses TRBV30 and TRBJ2-7, with D uncertain. CDR1 is GTSNPN, CDR2 SVGIG, per germline (reference sequence). The CDR3 has 11 amino acids. Deletions cut 2 bases from V and 2 bases from J, with 4 bases between. The CDR3 DNA is TGTGCCTGGAGTTCCACCTACGAGCAGTACTTC. This gives the protein CAWSSTYEQYF.

The gene calls are TRBV6-1 and TRBJ1-5; TRBD1 agrees at 8 bases. Germline CDR1 and CDR2: MNHNS and SASEGT. The CDR3 is 15 amino acids. Losses at the gene ends were 4 bases for V and 7 bases for J; bases not matched to a gene: 9. CDR3 bases: TGTGCCAGCAGTGCCCGGGACAGGATAGGGCAGCCCCAGCATTTT. This codes for CASSARDRIGQPQHF.

The V gene is TRBV2, the J gene TRBJ2-3; 14 positions match TRBD2. Germline values: CDR1 SNHLY, CDR2 FYNNEI. CDR3 size: 16 residues. V shed 6 bases and J 4 bases; nucleotides not matched to a gene: 6. This CDR3 is CASRRLAGGPADTQYF. As DNA, the CDR3 is TGTGCCAGCAGGAGACTAGCGGGGGGGCCAGCAGATACGCAGTATTTT.

The genes are TRBV7-2 and TRBJ1-2, with TRBD1 identical over 8 bases. There are 14 residues in the CDR3. Germline CDR1 is SGHTA and CDR2 is FQGNSA. V was clipped by 5 bases and J by 8 bases; unmatched bases: 10. CDR3 sequence: CASSSTGGVWGYTF. DNA of the CDR3: TGTGCCAGCAGCAGCACAGGGGGAGTCTGGGGCTACACCTTC.

V is TRBV7-2 and J is TRBJ2-7, with D unclear. Germline CDR1 SGHTA, CDR2 FQGNSA. The V end was cut by 0 bases, the J end by 6 bases, with 9 bases between. This CDR3 has 13 residues. The CDR3 DNA reads TGTGCCAGCAGCTTAGCTAGCTTCTCCGAGCAGTACTTC. This translates into CASSLASFSEQYF.

The chain links TRBV2 to TRBJ1-1, with D unresolved. This CDR3 has 14 residues. Germline V CDR1 and CDR2: SNHLY, FYNNEI. Trimming removed 11 bases from V and 6 bases from J, with 22 bases in between. The DNA of the CDR3 is TGTGCCGCGGACTCGGCGGGTAGAGGCGCTGAAGCTTTCTTT. This sequence encodes CAADSAGRGAEAFF. Complete variable domain (other parts from reference TRBV2 and TRBJ1-1): EPEVTQTPSHQVTQMGQEVILRCVPISNHLYFYWYRQILGQKVEFLVSFYNNEISEKSEIFDDQFSVERPDGSNFTLKIRSTKLEDSAMYFCAADSAGRGAEAFFGQGTRLTVV.